Listed below are T cell receptor beta chains from one sample, sequenced in a study of shared clonotypes between healthy human individuals. Method: immunoSEQ multiplex PCR; TCRdb's copy keeps in-frame clones and lacks some. There are approximately 1,000,000 clones in the sample; 70% to 85% occur only once, and 0.89% lies in the top ten. Sequenced material: memory CD4+ T cells from PBMCs. The receptors come from a man younger than 35 in good health. Some clones in this sample may be carry-over from other donors' samples. Each CDR3 is given with its conserved first and last residue. A D gene is named only where the DNA matches it firmly. Clone size appears in some rows only: once, few, many, or a class for an expanded clone.

clone_size j_call v_call d_call cdr3_nt cdr3_aa
once TRBJ1-2 TRBV4-1 . TGCGCCAGCAGCCAAGATCCTCTGGGCCTAAGAGCCTCATATAACTATGGCTACACCTTC CASSQDPLGLRASYNYGYTF
. TRBJ2-1 TRBV6-4 . TGTGCCAGCAGTGACTCGGAAGGGTTGGGCAATGAGCAGTTCTTC CASSDSEGLGNEQFF
. TRBJ2-5 TRBV7-6 . TGTGCCAGCAGCTTAGTGTTGGCCCCAGGAGAGACCCAGTACTTC CASSLVLAPGETQYF
. TRBJ2-7 TRBV18 TRBD1 TGTGCCAGCTCACCCAGACTGGACAGGGGAAACGAGCAGTACTTC CASSPRLDRGNEQYF
few TRBJ1-5 TRBV28 . TGTGCCAGCAGATATACAGGGTATAGCAATCAGCCCCAGCATTTT CASRYTGYSNQPQHF
few TRBJ1-4 TRBV6-5 TRBD1 TGTGCCAGCAGCGCGACAGGGGGGGCTGAAAAACTGTTTTTT CASSATGGAEKLFF
. TRBJ1-5 TRBV2 . TGTGCCAGCAGTTACGGACGGTATAGCAATCAGCCCCAGCATTTT CASSYGRYSNQPQHF
. TRBJ2-4 TRBV7-9 . TGTGCCAGCAGCTCTGAAGGCATTCAGTACTTC CASSSEGIQYF
many TRBJ2-3 TRBV7-3 TRBD1 TGTGCCAGCAGCTTTGGGACAGGGTGGGATACGCAGTATTTT CASSFGTGWDTQYF
. TRBJ2-1 TRBV11-3 . TGTGCCAGCAGTATAGGGGGTACCTACAATGAGCAGTTCTTC CASSIGGTYNEQFF
. TRBJ2-3 TRBV9 TRBD2 TGTGCCAGCAGCGTCCTAGCGGGGGGCACAGATACGCAGTATTTT CASSVLAGGTDTQYF
once TRBJ2-1 TRBV28 TRBD2 TGTGCCAGCCTGGGACTAGCGGGAGCATTGGTTGAGCAGTTCTTC CASLGLAGALVEQFF
. TRBJ2-7 TRBV6-5 . TGTGCCAGCAGGGGCCTGGGTGGCTCCTACGAGCAGTACTTC CASRGLGGSYEQYF
. TRBJ2-7 TRBV7-9 . TGTGCCAGCAGCTCCCCGAGGGCAGGGTCCTACGAGCAGTACTTC CASSSPRAGSYEQYF
. TRBJ1-4 TRBV2 TRBD1 TGTGCCAGCAGTGAAGGGACAGGGCGAGGCGAAAAACTGTTTTTT CASSEGTGRGEKLFF
. TRBJ2-7 TRBV5-4 TRBD1 TGTGCCAGCAAACAGGGGGCAACCTACGAGCAGTACTTC CASKQGATYEQYF